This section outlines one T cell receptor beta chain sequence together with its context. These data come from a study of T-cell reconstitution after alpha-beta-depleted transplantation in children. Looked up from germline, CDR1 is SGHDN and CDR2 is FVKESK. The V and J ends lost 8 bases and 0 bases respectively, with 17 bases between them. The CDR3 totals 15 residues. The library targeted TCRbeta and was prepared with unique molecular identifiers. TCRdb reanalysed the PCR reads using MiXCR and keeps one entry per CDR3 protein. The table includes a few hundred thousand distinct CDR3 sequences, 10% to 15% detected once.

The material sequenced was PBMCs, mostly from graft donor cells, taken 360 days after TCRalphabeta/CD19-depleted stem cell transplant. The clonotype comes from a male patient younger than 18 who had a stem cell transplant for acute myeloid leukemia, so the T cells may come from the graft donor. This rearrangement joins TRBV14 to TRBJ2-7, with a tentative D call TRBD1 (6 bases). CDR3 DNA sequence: TGTGCCAGCCGGCCAAGTTTCAGGGGCTCCTACGAGCAGTACTTC. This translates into CASRPSFRGSYEQYF.